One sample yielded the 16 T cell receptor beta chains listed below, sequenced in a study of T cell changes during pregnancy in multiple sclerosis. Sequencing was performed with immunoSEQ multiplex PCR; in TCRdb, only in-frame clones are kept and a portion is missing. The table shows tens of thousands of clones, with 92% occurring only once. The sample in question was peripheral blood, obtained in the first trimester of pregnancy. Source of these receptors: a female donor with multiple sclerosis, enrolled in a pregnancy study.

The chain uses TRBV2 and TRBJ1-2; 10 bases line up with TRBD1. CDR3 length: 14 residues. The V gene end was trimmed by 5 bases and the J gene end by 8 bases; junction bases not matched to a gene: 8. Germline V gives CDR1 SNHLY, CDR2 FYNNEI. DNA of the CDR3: TGTGCCAGCAGTTTCCTGGGACAGGGGACAGGCTACACCTTC. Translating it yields CASSFLGQGTGYTF.

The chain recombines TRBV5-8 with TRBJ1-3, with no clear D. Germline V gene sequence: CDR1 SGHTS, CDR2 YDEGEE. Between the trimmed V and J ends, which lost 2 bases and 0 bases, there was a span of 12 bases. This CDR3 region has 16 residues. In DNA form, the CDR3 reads TGTGCCAGCAGCTTAACACCTCCGTACTCTGGAAACACCATATATTTT. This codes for CASSLTPPYSGNTIYF.

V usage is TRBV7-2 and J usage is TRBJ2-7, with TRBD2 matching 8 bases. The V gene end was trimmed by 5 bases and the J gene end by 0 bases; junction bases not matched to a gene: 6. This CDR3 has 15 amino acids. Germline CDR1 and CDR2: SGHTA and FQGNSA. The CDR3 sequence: CASSPTSAFSYEQYF. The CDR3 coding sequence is TGTGCCAGCAGCCCGACTAGCGCATTCTCCTACGAGCAGTACTTC.

The CDR3 bases are TGTGCCAGCACCCTGTGGGCTAGCGGGGGACGAGAGACCCAGTACTTC. Protein sequence: CASTLWASGGRETQYF. V usage is TRBV7-9 and J usage is TRBJ2-5, with 10 bases that match TRBD2. Trimming took 7 bases from V and 4 from J; bases not matched to a gene: 12. Per germline, CDR1 SEHNR and CDR2 FQNEAQ (reference sequence). This CDR3 comprises 16 residues.

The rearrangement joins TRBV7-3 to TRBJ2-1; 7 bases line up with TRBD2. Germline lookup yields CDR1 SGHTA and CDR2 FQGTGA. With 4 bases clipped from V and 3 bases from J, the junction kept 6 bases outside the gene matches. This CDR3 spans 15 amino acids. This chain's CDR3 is CASSYLPGGYNEQFF. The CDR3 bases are TGTGCCAGCAGCTACCTCCCGGGGGGCTACAATGAGCAGTTCTTC.

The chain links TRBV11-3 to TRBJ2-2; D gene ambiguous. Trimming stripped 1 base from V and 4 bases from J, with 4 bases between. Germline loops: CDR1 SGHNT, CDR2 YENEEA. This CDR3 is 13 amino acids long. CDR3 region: CASSLVATGELFF. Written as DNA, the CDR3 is TGTGCCAGCAGCTTAGTGGCCACCGGGGAGCTGTTTTTT.

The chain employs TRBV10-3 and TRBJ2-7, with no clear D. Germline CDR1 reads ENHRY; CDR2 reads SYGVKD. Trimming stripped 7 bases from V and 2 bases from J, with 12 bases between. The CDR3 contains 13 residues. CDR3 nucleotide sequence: TGTGCCATCAAATCTCCACTCACCTACGAGCAGTACTTC. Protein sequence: CAIKSPLTYEQYF.

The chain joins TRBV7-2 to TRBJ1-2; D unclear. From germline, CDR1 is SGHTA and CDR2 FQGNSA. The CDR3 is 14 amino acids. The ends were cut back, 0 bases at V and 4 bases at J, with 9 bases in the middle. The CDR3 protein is CASSLAGSGYGYTF. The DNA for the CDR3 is TGTGCCAGCAGCTTAGCCGGCAGCGGCTATGGCTACACCTTC.

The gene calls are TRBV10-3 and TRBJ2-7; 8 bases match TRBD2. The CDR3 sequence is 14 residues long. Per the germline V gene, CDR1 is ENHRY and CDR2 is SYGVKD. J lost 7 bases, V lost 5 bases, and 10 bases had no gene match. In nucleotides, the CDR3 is TGTGCCATCAGTTCCGGGACTAGTCGGGTTGAGCAGTACTTC. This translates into CAISSGTSRVEQYF.

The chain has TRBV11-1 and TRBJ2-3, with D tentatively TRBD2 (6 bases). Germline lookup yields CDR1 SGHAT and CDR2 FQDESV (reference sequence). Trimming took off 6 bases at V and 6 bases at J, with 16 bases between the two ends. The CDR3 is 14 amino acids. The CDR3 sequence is CASSRDLPGDTQYF. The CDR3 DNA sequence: TGTGCCAGCAGTCGGGACTTACCGGGGGATACGCAGTATTTT.

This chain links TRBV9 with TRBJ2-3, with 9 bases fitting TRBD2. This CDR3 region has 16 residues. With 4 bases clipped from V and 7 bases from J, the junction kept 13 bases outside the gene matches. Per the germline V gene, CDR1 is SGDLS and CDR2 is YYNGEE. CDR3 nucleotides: TGTGCCAGCAGCCCCCGGGGGCTAGCGGGAAGGCATACGCAGTATTTT. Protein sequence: CASSPRGLAGRHTQYF.

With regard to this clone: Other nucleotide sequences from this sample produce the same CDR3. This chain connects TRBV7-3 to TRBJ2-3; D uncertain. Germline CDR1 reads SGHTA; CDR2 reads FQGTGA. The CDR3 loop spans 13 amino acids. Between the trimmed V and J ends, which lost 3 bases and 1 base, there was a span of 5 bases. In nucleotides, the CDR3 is TGTGCCAGCAGCTTGAGTCGCACAGATACGCAGTATTTT. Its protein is CASSLSRTDTQYF.

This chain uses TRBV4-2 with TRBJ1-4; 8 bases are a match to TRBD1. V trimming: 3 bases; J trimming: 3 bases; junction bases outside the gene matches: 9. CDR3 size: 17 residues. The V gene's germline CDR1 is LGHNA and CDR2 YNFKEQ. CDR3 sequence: CASSHTRGRTANEKLFF. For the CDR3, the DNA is TGTGCCAGCAGCCACACCAGGGGGCGGACAGCTAATGAAAAACTGTTTTTT.

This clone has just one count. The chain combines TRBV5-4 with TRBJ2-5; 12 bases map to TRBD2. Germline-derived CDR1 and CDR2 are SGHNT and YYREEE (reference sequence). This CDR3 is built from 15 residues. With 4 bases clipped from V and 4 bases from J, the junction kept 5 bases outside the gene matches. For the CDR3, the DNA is TGTGCCAGCAGCCTGCTAGCGGGGGGGTTAGAGACCCAGTACTTC. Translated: CASSLLAGGLETQYF.

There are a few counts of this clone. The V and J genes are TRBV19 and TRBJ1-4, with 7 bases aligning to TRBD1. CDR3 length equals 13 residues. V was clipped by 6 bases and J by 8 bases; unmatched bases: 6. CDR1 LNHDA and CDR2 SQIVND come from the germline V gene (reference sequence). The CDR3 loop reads CASRRQGGEKLFF. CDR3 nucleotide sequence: TGTGCCAGTAGAAGACAGGGCGGCGAAAAACTGTTTTTT.

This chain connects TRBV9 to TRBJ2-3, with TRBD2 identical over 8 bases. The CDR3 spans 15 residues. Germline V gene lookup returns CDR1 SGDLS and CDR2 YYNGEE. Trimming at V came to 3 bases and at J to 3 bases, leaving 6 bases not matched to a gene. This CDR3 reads CASSAGGGRTDTQYF. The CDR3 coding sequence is TGTGCCAGCAGCGCCGGGGGGGGCAGAACAGATACGCAGTATTTT.